The rows below give T cell receptor beta chains drawn from one sample of a study of T cells in Graves' hyperthyroidism and ophthalmopathy. TCRdb redid the calling of the multiplex PCR reads with MiXCR, one entry per CDR3 protein. The sample contains about 300,000 distinct CDR3 sequences, approximately 15% of which appear only once. The sequencing sample was made of blood. These receptors originate from a man in his thirties or forties with Graves' hyperthyroidism. Each CDR3 is given with its conserved first and last residue. D genes are given only for firm matches. Some rows have no size entry. The others give once, few or many, or a class for an expanded clone.

clone_size | j_call | cdr3_length | d_call | v_call | cdr3_aa | cdr3_nt
- | TRBJ2-1 | 15 | - | TRBV19 | CASSILGTSYNEQFF | TGTGCCAGTAGTATTTTGGGCACCTCCTACAATGAGCAGTTCTTC
many | TRBJ2-5 | 13 | - | TRBV12-5 | CASGLVSGETQYF | TGTGCTAGTGGTTTAGTTTCTGGAGAGACCCAGTACTTC
- | TRBJ2-1 | 15 | TRBD1 | TRBV4-1 | CASSLRGGLVSEQFF | TGCGCCAGCAGTCTACGAGGGGGCCTTGTCAGTGAGCAGTTCTTC
many | TRBJ1-1 | 18 | TRBD1 | TRBV11-2 | CASSLSVARSGQRLEAFF | TGTGCCAGCAGCTTATCGGTAGCTCGGTCGGGACAGAGGCTTGAAGCTTTCTTT
once | TRBJ1-6 | 15 | TRBD1 | TRBV9 | CASSPTGGRNSPLHF | TGTGCCAGCAGCCCCACAGGGGGTAGGAATTCACCCCTCCACTTT
few | TRBJ2-2 | 16 | TRBD2 | TRBV5-1 | CASSLASSGRAGELFF | TGCGCCAGCAGCTTGGCGTCTAGCGGGAGAGCCGGGGAGCTGTTTTTT
few | TRBJ2-7 | 15 | - | TRBV9 | CASSVGELLSYEQYF | TGTGCCAGCAGCGTAGGGGAGCTCCTTTCCTACGAGCAGTACTTC
few | TRBJ2-1 | 14 | - | TRBV9 | CASSVELGNNEQFF | TGTGCCAGCAGCGTAGAACTCGGTAATAATGAGCAGTTCTTC
many | TRBJ1-1 | 14 | - | TRBV3-1 | CASSQGVGITEAFF | TGTGCCAGCAGCCAAGGGGTAGGGATTACTGAAGCTTTCTTT
many | TRBJ2-7 | 16 | TRBD2 | TRBV28 | CASRTSLAGAPYEQYF | TGTGCCAGCAGGACATCGCTAGCGGGAGCCCCCTACGAGCAGTACTTC
few | TRBJ1-2 | 14 | - | TRBV5-1 | CASSQSGGDYGYTF | TGCGCCAGCAGCCAATCGGGGGGCGACTATGGCTACACCTTC
many | TRBJ2-3 | 17 | TRBD2 | TRBV7-9 | CASSLGRRELYTDTQYF | TGTGCCAGCAGCTTAGGGAGGCGGGAGCTTTACACAGATACGCAGTATTTT
- | TRBJ1-6 | 12 | - | TRBV27 | CASSFPNSPLHF | TGTGCCAGCAGTTTCCCCAATTCACCCCTCCACTTT
many | TRBJ2-3 | 17 | - | TRBV11-2 | CASSLGRGSGETDTQYF | TGTGCCAGCAGCTTAGGAAGAGGGTCGGGAGAGACAGATACGCAGTATTTT
- | TRBJ2-7 | 13 | TRBD1 | TRBV20-1 | CSAGGQGSYEQYF | TGCAGTGCTGGGGGACAGGGGAGTTACGAGCAGTACTTC
many | TRBJ2-7 | 14 | - | TRBV7-6 | CASSLASDSYEQYF | TGTGCCAGCAGCTTAGCGTCGGACAGCTACGAGCAGTACTTC
- | TRBJ2-1 | 16 | TRBD2 | TRBV28 | CASSLRLAGSYNEQFF | TGTGCCAGCAGTTTAAGACTAGCGGGTTCCTACAATGAGCAGTTCTTC
- | TRBJ2-1 | 12 | - | TRBV19 | CATGRAYNEQFF | TGTGCCACCGGGCGGGCGTACAATGAGCAGTTCTTC
- | TRBJ2-2 | 13 | - | TRBV7-9 | CASSPLGGPTYIF | TGTGCCAGCAGCCCACTGGGCGGACCCACCTACATTTTT
many | TRBJ1-2 | 14 | TRBD1 | TRBV13 | CASSHDRDGYGYTF | TGTGCCAGCAGCCACGACAGGGACGGCTATGGCTACACCTTC